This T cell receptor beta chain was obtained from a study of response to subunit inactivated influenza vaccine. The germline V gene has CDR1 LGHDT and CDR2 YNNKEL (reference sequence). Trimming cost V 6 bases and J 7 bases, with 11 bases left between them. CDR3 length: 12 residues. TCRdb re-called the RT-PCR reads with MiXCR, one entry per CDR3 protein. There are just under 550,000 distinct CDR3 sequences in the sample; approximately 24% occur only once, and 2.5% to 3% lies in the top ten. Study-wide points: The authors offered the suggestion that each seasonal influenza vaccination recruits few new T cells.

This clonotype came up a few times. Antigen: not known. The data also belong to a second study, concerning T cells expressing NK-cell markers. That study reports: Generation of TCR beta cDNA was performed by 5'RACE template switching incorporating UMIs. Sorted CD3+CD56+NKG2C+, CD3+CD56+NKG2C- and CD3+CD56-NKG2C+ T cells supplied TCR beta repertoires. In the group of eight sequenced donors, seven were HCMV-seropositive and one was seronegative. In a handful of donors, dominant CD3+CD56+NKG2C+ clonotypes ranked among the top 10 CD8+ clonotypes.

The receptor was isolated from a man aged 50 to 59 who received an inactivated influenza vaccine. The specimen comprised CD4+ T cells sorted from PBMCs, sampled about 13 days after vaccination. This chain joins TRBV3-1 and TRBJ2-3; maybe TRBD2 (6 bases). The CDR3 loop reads CASRGGDNTQYF. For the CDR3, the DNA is TGTGCCAGCAGGGGGGGTGACAATACGCAGTATTTT.